This TCR beta chain came from a study of T cell repertoires in cytomegalovirus infection. This CDR3 comprises 15 residues. V was trimmed by 1 base and J by 0 bases, leaving 7 bases between them. Germline values: CDR1 SEHNR, CDR2 FQNEAQ (reference sequence). This clonotype was seen at least ten times. TCRdb re-derived calls from the reads in MiXCR, one entry per CDR3 protein. The data hold approximately 180,000 distinct CDR3 sequences, with approximately 9.6% observed a single time. The sequence derives from a human donor in good health (CMV status not recorded). Some clones in this sample may be carry-over from other donors' samples. The material sequenced was PBMCs. The J gene is TRBJ1-5, the V gene TRBV7-9, with D uncertain. The CDR3 region is CASSLEGSSNQPQHF. The CDR3 DNA reads TGTGCCAGCAGCTTAGAGGGAAGTAGCAATCAGCCCCAGCATTTT.